The source of this T cell receptor (beta chain) is a study of blood T cell repertoires in COVID-19 (dated by TCRdb to the early 2020s). Regarding the complete study: The collaborator samples originated in the United States, Italy and Spain and spanned the acute and convalescent phases of COVID-19. The prospective study material was composed of cDNA or gDNA derived from T cells, B-cell-depleted T cells, or PBMCs. Subjects who had been exposed to COVID-19, were actively infected with it, or had recovered from it provided the deeply sampled blood TCRbeta repertoires that made up the dataset. A freely available public database, intended as a resource for researchers studying the immune response to SARS-CoV-2, is where the repertoires were released. Samples were obtained from the ongoing ImmuneRACE study (first 160 participants) and from 950 to 1,500 subjects provided by 6 global collaborators. The sample metadata nearly always contained a de-identified subject ID, COVID-19 status, age in years and sex. Where HLA class I and class II types were available, the types were taken from metadata supplied by the sample provider, not from assay-based typing. Overall study outcomes, separate from this receptor: Clinical and demographic metadata were provided uncurated, with the amount varying by source and participant.

CDR1 and CDR2 (LNHDA, SQIVND) derive from the germline V gene (reference sequence). The CDR3 sequence holds 13 residues, the cysteine and phenylalanine included. The entry retains the CDR3 DNA only, 39 bases that are in frame from base 1. V and J lose 6 bases and 0 bases, and a span of 8 bases separates them. Whole blood was collected in K2EDTA tubes by collaborating institutions according to the institutions' own protocols. For TCRbeta analysis, collaborators shipped samples in one of three forms: frozen whole blood, isolated PBMCs, or DNA extracted from either of those sample types. TCRbeta CDR3 regions were amplified from genomic DNA by means of the immunoSEQ Assay, a bias-controlled multiplex PCR. The authors' pipeline ran thus. The number of nucleated cells in each sample was estimated from the amplification of reference gene primers within the assay. To quantify the absolute abundance of each unique TCRbeta CDR3 rearrangement, sequence reads were collapsed and filtered. For each sample, productive Simpson clonality was calculated as the square root of Simpson's diversity index across productive rearrangements. The table was pulled from immuneACCESS by TCRdb, which kept in-frame rearrangements only. Such tables lose some clones; where checked, under half of the loss comes from unresolved V genes, and the rest has no known cause. The V and J calls and the clone size are those of that table, but D and trimming were determined from the DNA. Within this sample are about 210,000 clones, with approximately 90% of them counted one time only. Together, the top ten hold around 1.2% of the sample.

Remarks on this clone: Its antigen remains undetermined. Nothing much larger sits one base from this clone, and base qualities are not available.

Sequences were obtained from peripheral blood. This receptor was obtained from a young man with acute or convalescent COVID-19. The sequence is built from TRBV19 and TRBJ1-1; possibly the D gene is TRBD1, per 6 matching bases. The CDR3 protein: CASSTGLNTEAFF. The bases read TGTGCCAGTAGCACAGGGTTGAACACTGAAGCTTTCTTT.